These 16 T cell receptor beta chains share one sample of origin, sequenced in a study of T cell repertoires in cytomegalovirus infection. Each CDR3 protein is one row after TCRdb ran MiXCR on the reads. The data hold roughly 720,000 distinct CDR3 sequences, with less than 40% observed a single time. The sequencing sample was made of PBMCs. The source of these receptors is a human donor in good health (CMV status not recorded). Some clones in this sample may be carry-over from other donors' samples.

The V call is TRBV6-1, the J call TRBJ2-7; 10 nucleotides line up with TRBD2. Germline V lookup: CDR1 MNHNS, CDR2 SASEGT. The CDR3 loop spans 14 amino acids. The ends lost 6 bases at V and 5 bases at J; junction bases unmatched: 7. CDR3 coding DNA: TGTGCCAGCAGCCCCAGACTAGCGGGCCACGAGCAGTACTTC. This gives the protein CASSPRLAGHEQYF.

Of note for this clonotype: A much larger clone lies a single base off, so this may be a read error. This sequence joins TRBV7-6 and TRBJ2-7; TRBD1 might be the D (5 bases). From germline, CDR1 is SGHVS and CDR2 FNYEAQ. This CDR3 is built from 14 residues. V lost 5 bases to trimming and J lost 5 bases, with 16 bases between them. In nucleotides, the CDR3 is TGTGCCAGCAGCGGAAGACAGTGGGTCGACGAGCAGTACTTC. Its protein product is CASSGRQWVDEQYF.

CDR3 sequence reads: CASLGAGRNTEAFF. The CDR3 nucleotides read TGTGCCAGCCTCGGTGCAGGGAGGAACACTGAAGCTTTCTTT. The rearrangement joins TRBV28 to TRBJ1-1, with a tentative D call TRBD1 (5 bases). The V and J ends lost 8 bases and 1 base respectively, with 14 bases between them. The CDR3 has 14 amino acids. The germline gives CDR1 MDHEN, CDR2 SYDVKM.

This clonotype was recorded a few times. The junction departs from the called germline gene at one end, perhaps through a read error. The chain recombines TRBV29-1 with TRBJ1-2, with a possible D match to TRBD1 (6 bases). In germline, CDR1 is SQVTM, CDR2 ANQGSEA. The length of the CDR3 is 9 residues. Here the CDR3 reads CSVGDTIGF. The CDR3 DNA reads as TGCAGCGTTGGGGACACCATAGGCTTC. The variable domain in full, with the rest retrieved from reference TRBV29-1 and TRBJ1-2, is SAVISQKPSRDICQRGTSLTIQCQVDSQVTMMFWYRQQPGQSLTLIATANQGSEATYESGFVIDKFPISRPNLTFSTLTVSNMSPEDSSIYLCSVGDTIGFGSGTRLTVV.

J is TRBJ2-3 and V is TRBV28, with TRBD2 as a possible D gene (6 bases). The germline V gene encodes CDR1 MDHEN and CDR2 SYDVKM. Trimming pared 5 bases from V and 8 bases from J, leaving 17 bases between. The CDR3 is made up of 14 amino acids. The CDR3 DNA is TGTGCCAGCAGTCTCTACGGAGAGCGGGTTACGCAGTATTTT. This encodes CASSLYGERVTQYF.

At least ten counts were recorded for this clonotype. This chain joins TRBV5-1 and TRBJ2-3, with a tentative D call TRBD1 (6 bases). Trimming shortened V by 0 bases and J by 5 bases, and 10 bases separated the two germline ends. Germline CDR1 SGHRS, CDR2 YFSETQ. The CDR3 sequence is 14 residues long. The CDR3 reads CASSLGQGRDTQYF. The CDR3 DNA reads as TGCGCCAGCAGCTTGGGCCAGGGGAGAGATACGCAGTATTTT.

The chain employs TRBV2 and TRBJ1-2; D is uncertain. Germline lookup yields CDR1 SNHLY and CDR2 FYNNEI. Trimming stripped 2 bases from V and 4 bases from J, with 5 bases between. The CDR3 is made up of 12 amino acids. DNA of the CDR3: TGTGCCAGCAGTGAAAGGGCCTATGGCTACACCTTC. Its translation: CASSERAYGYTF.

Comments on this clonotype: Since no conserved phenylalanine or tryptophan closes the CDR3, a read error is the likely cause. V and J are TRBV7-6 and TRBJ2-7, with D possibly matching TRBD2 (6 bases). This CDR3 has 16 amino acids. Trimming cost V 4 bases and J 2 bases, with 18 bases left between them. The germline V gene encodes CDR1 SGHVS and CDR2 FNYEAQ. For the CDR3, the DNA is TGTGCCAGCAGCTCGAACGGGGCTAGCGCCACCTACGAGCAGTACTTA. Translated: CASSSNGASATYEQYL.

There are a few counts of this clonotype. V and J are TRBV12-3 or TRBV12-4 and TRBJ2-5; TRBD2 matches 7 bases. Trimming cost V 3 bases and J 5 bases; bases outside gene matches: 12. The CDR3 totals 16 residues. CDR3 in DNA: TGTGCCAGCAGTTTGGAACTTGGCGGGAGAGGGGAGACCCAGTACTTC. It translates to CASSLELGGRGETQYF.

V is TRBV5-1 and J is TRBJ2-6, with a weak D call TRBD2 (6 bases). Germline-derived CDR1 and CDR2 are SGHRS and YFSETQ. V dropped 7 bases and J dropped 2 bases, with 16 bases sitting between them. CDR3 length: 16 amino acids. CDR3 loop: CASRSPEGAGANVLTF. CDR3 nucleotides: TGCGCCAGCCGCTCCCCGGAGGGTGCTGGGGCCAACGTCCTGACTTTC. Full variable domain (outside the CDR3, taken from reference TRBV5-1 and TRBJ2-6): KAGVTQTPRYLIKTRGQQVTLSCSPISGHRSVSWYQQTPGQGLQFLFEYFSETQRNKGNFPGRFSGRQFSNSRSEMNVSTLELGDSALYLCASRSPEGAGANVLTFGAGSRLTVL.

This clonotype was observed a handful of times. The gene calls are TRBV12-3 or TRBV12-4 and TRBJ1-3; a weak D match, TRBD1 (5 bases). There are 13 residues in the CDR3. Trimming removed 7 bases at V and 4 bases at J, with 11 bases between. The chain's CDR3 is CASTLRTGNTIYF. The CDR3 DNA sequence: TGTGCCAGCACCTTAAGGACAGGAAACACCATATATTTT.

This clonotype was counted at least ten times. The CDR3 DNA reads TGTGCCAGCATCCCCGGGCCCGACCCAGATACGCAGTATTTT. Its protein product is CASIPGPDPDTQYF. J is TRBJ2-3 and V is TRBV28, with D unclear. The CDR3 runs to 14 residues. Germline-derived CDR1 and CDR2 are MDHEN and SYDVKM. Trimming shortened V by 7 bases and J by 4 bases, and 15 bases separated the two germline ends.

This chain connects TRBV19 to TRBJ2-7, with D perhaps matching TRBD2 (6 bases). The length of the CDR3 is 18 residues. Germline values: CDR1 LNHDA, CDR2 SQIVND (reference sequence). V lost 5 bases, J lost 4 bases, and 27 bases lay in between. The CDR3 region has the DNA TGTGCCAGTAGTGCCCTCGGCGGGCGGGGCCTTTTCATTTACGAGCAGTACTTC. Protein product: CASSALGGRGLFIYEQYF.

This chain joins TRBV5-8 and TRBJ1-2; no definite D call. Germline V gives CDR1 SGHTS, CDR2 YDEGEE. V lost 0 bases, J lost 0 bases, and 9 bases lay in between. The CDR3 consists of 15 residues. The CDR3 region is CASSLGDIPNYGYTF. CDR3 coding DNA: TGTGCCAGCAGCTTGGGAGATATCCCTAACTATGGCTACACCTTC.

This clonotype was seen more than once but under ten times. V gene TRBV5-6 combines with J gene TRBJ1-5; 8 bases fit TRBD1. This CDR3 has 15 residues. The V gene's germline CDR1 is SGHDT and CDR2 YYEEEE. V trimming: 0 bases; J trimming: 8 bases; junction bases outside the gene matches: 7. DNA for the CDR3: TGTGCCAGCAGCTTGGGTGGACAGGGTAGGGAGCCCCAGCATTTT. Amino acid sequence: CASSLGGQGREPQHF.

This clonotype occurred many times. The chain recombines TRBV12-3 or TRBV12-4 with TRBJ1-1, with D possibly TRBD1 on 5 matching bases. V lost 5 bases to trimming and J lost 3 bases, with 16 bases between them. There are 15 residues in the CDR3. DNA for the CDR3: TGTGCCAGCAGTCCGGACACCGGACGGGACACTGAAGCTTTCTTT. Translation: CASSPDTGRDTEAFF.